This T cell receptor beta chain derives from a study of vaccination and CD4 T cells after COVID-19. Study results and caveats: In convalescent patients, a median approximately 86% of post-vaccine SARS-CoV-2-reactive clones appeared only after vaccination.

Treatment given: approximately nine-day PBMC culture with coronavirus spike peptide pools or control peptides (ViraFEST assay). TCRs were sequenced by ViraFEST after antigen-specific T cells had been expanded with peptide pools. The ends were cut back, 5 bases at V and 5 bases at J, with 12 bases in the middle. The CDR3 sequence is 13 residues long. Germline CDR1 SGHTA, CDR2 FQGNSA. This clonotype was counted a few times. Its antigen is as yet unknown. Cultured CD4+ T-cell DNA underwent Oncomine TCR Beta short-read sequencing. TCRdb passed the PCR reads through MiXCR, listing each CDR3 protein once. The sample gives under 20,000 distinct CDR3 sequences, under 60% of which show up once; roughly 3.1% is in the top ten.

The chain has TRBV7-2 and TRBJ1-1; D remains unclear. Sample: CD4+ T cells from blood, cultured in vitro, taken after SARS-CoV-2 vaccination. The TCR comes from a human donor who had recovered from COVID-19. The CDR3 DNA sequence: TGTGCCAGCAGCCTACACCTGGGAACTGAAGCTTTCTTT. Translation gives CASSLHLGTEAFF.